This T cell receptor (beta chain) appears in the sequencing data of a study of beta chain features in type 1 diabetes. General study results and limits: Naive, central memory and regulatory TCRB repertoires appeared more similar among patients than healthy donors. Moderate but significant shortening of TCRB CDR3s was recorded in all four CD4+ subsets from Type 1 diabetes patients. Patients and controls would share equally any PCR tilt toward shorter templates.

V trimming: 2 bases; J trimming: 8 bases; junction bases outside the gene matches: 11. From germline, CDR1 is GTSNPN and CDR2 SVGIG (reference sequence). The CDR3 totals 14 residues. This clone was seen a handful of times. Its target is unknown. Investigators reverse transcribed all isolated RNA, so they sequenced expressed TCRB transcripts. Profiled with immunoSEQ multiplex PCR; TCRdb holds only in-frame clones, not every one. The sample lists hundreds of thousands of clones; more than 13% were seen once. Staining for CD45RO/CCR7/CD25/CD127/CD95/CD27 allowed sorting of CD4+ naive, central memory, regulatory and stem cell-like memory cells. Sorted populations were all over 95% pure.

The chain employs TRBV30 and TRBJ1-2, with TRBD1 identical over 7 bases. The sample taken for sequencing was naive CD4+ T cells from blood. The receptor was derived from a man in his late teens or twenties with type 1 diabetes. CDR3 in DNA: TGTGCCTGGAGTCAACGACAGGGCCTATGGGGCTACACCTTC. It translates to CAWSQRQGLWGYTF. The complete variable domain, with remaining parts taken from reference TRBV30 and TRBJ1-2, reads SQTIHQWPATLVQPVGSPLSLECTVEGTSNPNLYWYRQAAGRGLQLLFYSVGIGQISSEVPQNLSASRPQDRQFILSSKKLLLSDSGFYLCAWSQRQGLWGYTFGSGTRLTVV.